The rows below give T cell receptor beta chains drawn from one sample of a study of T cells after yellow fever vaccination. MiXCR was run by TCRdb on the 5' RACE reads, yielding one entry per CDR3 protein. The profile shows 620,000 or so distinct CDR3 sequences, less than 20% of them singletons. The sequencing here drew on PBMCs, taken 5 days after the first yellow fever vaccination. Source of these receptors: a young man who received the YFV17D yellow fever vaccine. Both conserved end residues are part of each CDR3. The order of the fields is V gene, J gene, CDR3 protein.

TRBV6-5,TRBJ2-7,CASSYSSGGYSYEQYF
TRBV6-5,TRBJ2-3,CASSYSARGGGDTQYF
TRBV28,TRBJ1-6,CASSPNVGPLHF
TRBV28,TRBJ1-4,CATVKDGVGRSEKLFF
TRBV2,TRBJ2-5,CASRATSGGPLETQYF
TRBV5-1,TRBJ1-1,CASSLALGVNTEAFF
TRBV10-2,TRBJ1-1,CASTEGLRSEAFF
TRBV6-5,TRBJ1-1,CASSSQFGAVGNTEAFF
TRBV5-1,TRBJ2-1,CASSFSRGGGANEQFF
TRBV5-1,TRBJ1-3,CATSGGNEGNTIYF
TRBV29-1,TRBJ2-5,CSVPTSGRETQYF
TRBV27,TRBJ1-2,CASSLQGIGYGYTF
TRBV5-1,TRBJ2-7,CASSGGAYEQYF
TRBV6-5,TRBJ1-1,CASSWDFMNTEAFF
TRBV5-6,TRBJ1-6,CASSSGQGSASPLHF
TRBV20-1,TRBJ1-6,CSARATGYSFYSPLHF
TRBV25-1,TRBJ1-2,CASSEYLGAENYGYTF
TRBV4-1,TRBJ1-5,CASSQETSGRSQPQHF
TRBV6-1,TRBJ2-6,CASRLTGDPGANVLTF
TRBV4-1,TRBJ1-1,CASSQKDVGNTEAFF
TRBV12-3/TRBV12-4,TRBJ1-3,CASRRVGGNTIYF
TRBV7-8,TRBJ1-1,CASSLAEINTEAFF
TRBV24-1,TRBJ2-1,CATSDTGTTDDNEQFF
TRBV7-9,TRBJ2-2,CASSQGLRLNGLFF
TRBV7-9,TRBJ2-3,CASSPATGRGTDTQYF
TRBV4-1,TRBJ1-1,CASSQAQREAFF
TRBV29-1,TRBJ1-1,CSVKGRLGSTEAFF
TRBV7-9,TRBJ2-3,CASSASTDTQYF
TRBV7-9,TRBJ2-2,CASSKRNTGELFF
TRBV20-1,TRBJ1-6,CSARGQGVSPLHF
TRBV7-3,TRBJ2-3,CASSLIGGGSTDTQYF
TRBV4-2,TRBJ2-7,CASSQPTGRAYEQYF
TRBV6-2/TRBV6-3,TRBJ1-1,CASLGQGFSSGAFF
TRBV12-3/TRBV12-4,TRBJ2-2,CASSSFSAGELFF
TRBV5-5,TRBJ2-2,CASSPKTGANTGELFF
TRBV27,TRBJ2-1,CATAQRGSYNEQFF
TRBV29-1,TRBJ1-1,CSVKWTGVLRTEAFF
TRBV10-3,TRBJ2-6,CAISEPRAGFVLTF
TRBV4-3,TRBJ1-5,CASSQGRGYNQPQHF
TRBV28,TRBJ2-2,CASTTGGAGTGELFF
TRBV11-2,TRBJ2-7,CASSLERGLYF
TRBV4-2,TRBJ2-5,CASSQDIWSKETHQETQYF
TRBV5-1,TRBJ2-1,CASSLTPGLAGGEQFF
TRBV6-2/TRBV6-3,TRBJ2-3,CASSYLDGPDTQYF
TRBV6-2/TRBV6-3,TRBJ1-5,CASSYVFGVGHQPQHF
TRBV4-1,TRBJ2-1,CASSQESGRYVGNEQFF
TRBV20-1,TRBJ2-3,CSARDTYTDTQYF
TRBV4-1,TRBJ1-2,CASSQDGTGDYGYTF
TRBV25-1,TRBJ2-3,CASISGPKEDSDRDTQYF
TRBV5-1,TRBJ1-5,CASSLIGAGNQPQHF
TRBV12-3/TRBV12-4,TRBJ1-2,CASSLNRRYGYTF
TRBV12-3/TRBV12-4,TRBJ2-2,CASSLIWGAGELFF
TRBV20-1,TRBJ2-1,CSAVDYNEQFF
TRBV7-2,TRBJ2-7,CASRPGGGSYEQYF
TRBV12-3/TRBV12-4,TRBJ1-5,CASSLDSGSQHF
TRBV7-2,TRBJ2-2,CASSPFRGPRTGELFF
TRBV7-2,TRBJ1-2,CASSLSRGGGYTF